One sample yielded the 6 T cell receptor beta chains listed below, sequenced in a study of regulatory T cells in long-lasting Graves disease. Time point given: newly diagnosed GD, antithyroid drugs for less than 3 months. Extracted RNA from PBMCs served as the source of the TCR library. According to the study, TCR beta libraries were built with iRepertoire HTBI primers and CDR3-region Arm-PCR. TCRdb itself ran the multiplex PCR reads through MiXCR, one entry per CDR3 protein. The sample lists 410,000 or so distinct CDR3 sequences, around 14% occurring once. The sample was also reused in another study, on T cells in Graves' hyperthyroidism and ophthalmopathy.

The sequences come from peripheral blood mononuclear cells (PBMCs), collected at new diagnosis, from a patient treated with antithyroid drugs. Source of these receptors: a woman in her twenties or thirties with Graves disease.

This clonotype has a single count. This may be a read error: a much more frequent sequence differs by one nucleotide. V gene TRBV6-1 combines with J gene TRBJ2-7, with a tentative D call TRBD2 (6 bases). V was cut by 3 bases and J by 6 bases, with 12 bases left in between. The CDR3 extends over 13 amino acids. CDR1 and CDR2 (germline): MNHNS, SASEGT. As DNA, the CDR3 is TGTGCCAGCAGTGACGGGAGCCCCTGCGAGCAGTACTTC. It translates to CASSDGSPCEQYF.

V gene TRBV28 combines with J gene TRBJ1-3; 10 bases match TRBD1. Germline-derived CDR1 and CDR2 are MDHEN and SYDVKM. This CDR3 is 15 amino acids long. The V gene end was trimmed by 6 bases and the J gene end by 6 bases; junction bases not matched to a gene: 8. The CDR3 DNA reads TGTGCCAGCAGCCCCCGGGACAGGGGCTTAAACACCATATATTTT. Its translation is CASSPRDRGLNTIYF.

The chain employs TRBV7-2 and TRBJ2-1, with 11 bases identical to TRBD2. From germline, CDR1 is SGHTA and CDR2 FQGNSA. V lost 9 bases to trimming and J lost 7 bases; unmatched junction nucleotides: 5. The CDR3 extends over 13 amino acids. CDR3 sequence: CARTSGRANEQFF. As DNA, the CDR3 is TGTGCCAGAACTAGCGGGAGAGCAAATGAGCAGTTCTTC.

Many counts were recorded for this clonotype. CDR3 in amino acids: CASSLGWAGSGYTF. The CDR3, as DNA: TGTGCCAGCAGCTTAGGTTGGGCGGGGAGTGGCTACACCTTC. V and J are TRBV7-2 and TRBJ1-2, with unresolved D. Germline CDR1 is SGHTA and CDR2 is FQGNSA. This CDR3 contains 14 residues. The ends were cut back, 1 base at V and 7 bases at J, with 13 bases in the middle. Complete variable domain (other parts from reference TRBV7-2 and TRBJ1-2): GAGVSQSPSNKVTEKGKDVELRCDPISGHTALYWYRQSLGQGLEFLIYFQGNSAPDKSGLPSDRFSAERTGGSVSTLTIQRTQQEDSAVYLCASSLGWAGSGYTFGSGTRLTVV.

The sample holds many counts of this clonotype. This sequence joins TRBV5-6 and TRBJ2-7, with a tentative D call TRBD2 (5 bases). Trimming took 2 bases from V and 3 from J, leaving 12 bases between them. CDR3 length: 14 amino acids. Germline V lookup: CDR1 SGHDT, CDR2 YYEEEE. The CDR3 DNA reads as TGTGCCAGCAGCTTCCGAGGGTCGAACTACGAGCAGTACTTC. Residues: CASSFRGSNYEQYF.

V and J are TRBV6-9 and TRBJ1-1; TRBD1 matches 12 bases. The V and J ends lost 3 bases and 0 bases, in that order; junction bases with no gene match: 5. Per germline, CDR1 MNHGY and CDR2 SVAAGI. This CDR3 has 17 residues. As DNA, the CDR3 is TGTGCCAGCAGTTACTACGGGACAGGGGGCCTGAACACTGAAGCTTTCTTT. It yields the protein CASSYYGTGGLNTEAFF.